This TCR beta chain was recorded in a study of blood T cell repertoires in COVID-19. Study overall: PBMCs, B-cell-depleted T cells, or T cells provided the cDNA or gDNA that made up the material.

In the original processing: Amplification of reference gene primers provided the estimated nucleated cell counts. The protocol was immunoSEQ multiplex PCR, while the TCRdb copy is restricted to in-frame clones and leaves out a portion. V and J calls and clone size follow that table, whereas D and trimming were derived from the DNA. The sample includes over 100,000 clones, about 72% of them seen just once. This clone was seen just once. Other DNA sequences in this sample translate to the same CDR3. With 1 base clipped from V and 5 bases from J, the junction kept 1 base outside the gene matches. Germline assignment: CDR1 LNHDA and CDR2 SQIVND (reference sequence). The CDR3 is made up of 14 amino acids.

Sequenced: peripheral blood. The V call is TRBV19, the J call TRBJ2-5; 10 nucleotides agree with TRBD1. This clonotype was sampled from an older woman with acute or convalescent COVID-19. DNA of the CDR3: TGTGCCAGTAGTATAGGGGGACAGGGGGAGACCCAGTACTTC. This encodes CASSIGGQGETQYF. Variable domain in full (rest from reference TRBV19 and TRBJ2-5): DGGITQSPKYLFRKEGQNVTLSCEQNLNHDAMYWYRQDPGQGLRLIYYSQIVNDFQKGDIAEGYSVSREKKESFPLTVTSAQKNPTAFYLCASSIGGQGETQYFGPGTRLLVL.